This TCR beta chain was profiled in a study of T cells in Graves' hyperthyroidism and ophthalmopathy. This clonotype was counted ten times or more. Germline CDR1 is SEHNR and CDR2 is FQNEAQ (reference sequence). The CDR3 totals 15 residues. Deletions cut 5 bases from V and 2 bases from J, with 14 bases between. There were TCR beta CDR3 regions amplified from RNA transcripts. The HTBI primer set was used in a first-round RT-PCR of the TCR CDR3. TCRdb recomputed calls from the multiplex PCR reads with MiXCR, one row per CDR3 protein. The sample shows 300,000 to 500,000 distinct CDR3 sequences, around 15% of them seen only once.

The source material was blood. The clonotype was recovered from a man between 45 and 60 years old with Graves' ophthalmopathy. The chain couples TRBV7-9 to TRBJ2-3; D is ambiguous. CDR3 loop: CASSNRRRVTDTQYF. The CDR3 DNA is TGTGCCAGCAGCAACCGGAGAAGGGTCACAGATACGCAGTATTTT.